This T cell receptor beta chain came from a study of T cell responses to AZD1222 COVID-19 vaccine. Study outcomes and limitations: At 160-218 and 743-854, vaccine-associated CD4 TCRs were dominant, and they spanned spike. Donors, mostly white British, included more females; clonal diversity was possibly underestimated.

In its sample, this clone was seen a few times. Its antigen is currently unknown. Second-dose schedules of about 4 or about 12 weeks were combined. This CDR3 region has 13 residues. Germline V CDR1 and CDR2: SNHLY, FYNNEI. Trimming took off 3 bases at V and 9 bases at J, with 12 bases between the two ends. Some clones are missing from TCRdb's copy, which holds only in-frame ones; the method was immunoSEQ multiplex PCR. There are 100,000 to 130,000 clones in the sample; roughly nine tenths occur only once, and approximately 4.8% lies in the top ten. This receptor was obtained from an adult who received the AZD1222 COVID-19 vaccine. V usage is TRBV2 and J usage is TRBJ1-5; D unclear. Here the sequenced sample was peripheral blood, taken 28 days after the second AZD1222 dose. CDR3 nucleotides: TGTGCCAGCAGTGAGTGGGAGCTCCGGCCCCAGCATTTT. This sequence encodes CASSEWELRPQHF.